These T cell receptor beta chains were read from a single sample in a study of vaccination effects on CD4 cells after COVID-19. The repertoire was sequenced with immunoSEQ multiplex PCR; TCRdb's copy has only in-frame clones and lacks some. The data contain about 47,000 clones, about 70% of them singletons. No cognate antigen is known for these TCRs. Sequences were derived from CD4+ T cells from PBMCs cultured without peptide, sampled before COVID-19 vaccination. The receptors shown here come from a human donor who had a prior SARS-CoV-2 infection. Each CDR3 is given with its conserved first and last residue. Fields, in order: J gene, D gene, clone size, V gene, CDR3 protein, CDR3 DNA. D genes are given only for firm matches. Clone size is not always given. Where it is, it says once, few, many or a class for expanded clones.

>TRBJ1-1|TRBD1|-|TRBV11-2
CASSPGDSPMNTEAFF
TGTGCCAGCAGCCCTGGGGACAGCCCGATGAACACTGAAGCTTTCTTT
>TRBJ2-5|-|-|TRBV7-2
CASSLGGHQETQYF
TGTGCCAGCAGCTTAGGGGGTCATCAAGAGACCCAGTACTTC
>TRBJ1-2|-|-|TRBV5-4
CASSLVQGNYGYTF
TGTGCCAGCAGCTTGGTACAGGGTAACTATGGCTACACCTTC
>TRBJ2-2|TRBD2|-|TRBV7-6
CASSSSGGVTGELFF
TGTGCCAGCAGCTCCTCCGGGGGGGTCACCGGGGAGCTGTTTTTT
>TRBJ1-1|TRBD1|-|TRBV19
CASSGQGSPEAFF
TGTGCCAGTAGCGGACAGGGGAGCCCTGAAGCTTTCTTT
>TRBJ2-5|-|-|TRBV9
CASSVGGQETQYF
TGTGCCAGCAGCGTAGGAGGGCAAGAGACCCAGTACTTC
>TRBJ1-3|-|-|TRBV11-2
CASTAGISGNTIYF
TGTGCCAGCACCGCGGGGATCTCTGGAAACACCATATATTTT
>TRBJ1-1|-|-|TRBV30
CAWRGYRWRNTEAFF
TGTGCCTGGAGGGGTTATCGATGGCGGAACACTGAAGCTTTCTTT
>TRBJ2-2|-|-|TRBV7-3
CASSTLDSVLTGELFF
TGTGCCAGCAGCACTTTGGACAGCGTTCTGACCGGGGAGCTGTTTTTT
>TRBJ2-5|-|-|TRBV2
CASTRQSEETQYF
TGTGCCAGCACCCGACAGTCCGAAGAGACCCAGTACTTC
>TRBJ2-5|-|-|TRBV15
CATSARAGVQETQYF
TGTGCCACCAGCGCCAGAGCAGGGGTACAAGAGACCCAGTACTTC
>TRBJ2-1|-|-|TRBV14
CASSYGMGEQFF
TGTGCCAGCAGCTACGGGATGGGTGAGCAGTTCTTC
>TRBJ1-1|-|-|TRBV30
CASEHMWGNTEAFF
TGTGCCTCCGAGCACATGTGGGGGAACACTGAAGCTTTCTTT
>TRBJ1-1|TRBD1|few|TRBV7-9
CASSNRDRGSFF
TGTGCCAGCAGCAACCGGGACAGGGGATCTTTCTTT
>TRBJ2-1|TRBD2|-|TRBV15
CATSRMPGTSDNNEQFF
TGTGCCACCAGCCGAATGCCTGGGACTAGCGATAACAATGAGCAGTTCTTC
>TRBJ1-4|-|-|TRBV10-3
CAISESTGQGEEKLFF
TGTGCCATCAGTGAGTCGACGGGGCAGGGAGAGGAAAAACTGTTTTTT
>TRBJ1-3|-|-|TRBV19
CASSMGHRKANTIYF
TGTGCCAGTAGTATGGGACACAGGAAAGCAAACACCATATATTTT
>TRBJ2-2|-|-|TRBV19
CASGDPKSSSNTGELFF
TGTGCCAGTGGCGATCCCAAATCTAGTTCGAACACCGGGGAGCTGTTTTTT
>TRBJ2-3|TRBD2|-|TRBV4-3
CASSQELAAPTTQYF
TGCGCCAGCAGCCAAGAACTAGCGGCCCCTACGACGCAGTATTTT
>TRBJ2-5|-|-|TRBV30
CAWKGWYETQYF
TGTGCCTGGAAGGGGTGGTATGAGACCCAGTACTTC
>TRBJ2-3|-|-|TRBV20-1
CSAPRSDTQYF
TGCAGTGCCCCGAGGTCTGATACGCAGTATTTT
>TRBJ1-1|TRBD1|-|TRBV7-2
CASSLRTGGNTEAFF
TGTGCCAGCAGCCTTCGGACAGGGGGCAACACTGAAGCTTTCTTT
>TRBJ2-7|TRBD1|-|TRBV3-1/TRBV3-2
CASSQTWDSYEQYF
TGTGCCAGCAGCCAAACGTGGGACAGCTACGAGCAGTACTTC
>TRBJ1-5|-|-|TRBV24-1
CATSDLTGQPQHF
TGTGCCACCAGTGATTTGACAGGCCAGCCCCAGCATTTT
>TRBJ2-7|-|-|TRBV5-5
CASSLVSASYEQYF
TGTGCCAGCAGCTTGGTTTCAGCATCCTACGAGCAGTACTTC
>TRBJ2-3|TRBD2|once|TRBV4-2
CASSQVISGGALDTQYF
TGTGCCAGCAGCCAAGTCATTAGCGGGGGGGCCTTGGATACGCAGTATTTT
>TRBJ1-1|TRBD1|-|TRBV2
CASRDRGYLNTEAFF
TGTGCCAGCAGGGACAGGGGCTATTTGAACACTGAAGCTTTCTTT
>TRBJ1-2|TRBD1|few|TRBV28
CASSWDRYGYTF
TGTGCCAGCAGTTGGGACAGATATGGCTACACCTTC
>TRBJ2-5|-|-|TRBV11-2
CASSRTRLALEETQYF
TGTGCCAGCAGCCGCACTCGTCTGGCCTTAGAAGAGACCCAGTACTTC
>TRBJ1-2|-|-|TRBV4-2
CASSQGAGRNYGYTF
TGTGCCAGCAGCCAGGGGGCGGGGCGAAACTATGGCTACACCTTC
>TRBJ2-3|TRBD2|once|TRBV5-4
CASSLFLRGGTDTQYF
TGTGCCAGCAGCTTGTTCCTGCGGGGGGGCACAGATACGCAGTATTTT
>TRBJ2-5|TRBD1|-|TRBV7-3
CASSRTGGEETQYF
TGTGCCAGCAGCAGGACAGGGGGCGAGGAGACCCAGTACTTC
>TRBJ1-2|-|-|TRBV11-2
CASSANGFGYTF
TGTGCCAGCAGCGCAAACGGGTTCGGCTACACCTTC
>TRBJ1-3|-|-|TRBV15
CATSRDRSGLSGNTIYF
TGTGCCACCAGCAGAGATCGGAGCGGACTCTCTGGAAACACCATATATTTT
>TRBJ2-3|-|-|TRBV10-1
CASTRELLSSTDTQYF
TGCGCCAGCACCCGCGAACTCCTATCAAGCACAGATACGCAGTATTTT
>TRBJ2-7|TRBD2|few|TRBV7-2
CASSLAGKTYEQYF
TGTGCCAGCAGCCTAGCGGGGAAGACCTACGAGCAGTACTTC
>TRBJ2-2|-|-|TRBV24-1
CATSEGNTGELFF
TGTGCCACCAGTGAGGGAAACACCGGGGAGCTGTTTTTT
>TRBJ2-1|-|-|TRBV3-1/TRBV3-2
CASTFTGTRKFF
TGTGCCAGCACCTTTACAGGGACCCGGAAATTCTTC
>TRBJ1-4|TRBD1|-|TRBV15
CATSRGQSATNEKLFF
TGTGCCACCAGCAGGGGACAGAGTGCAACTAATGAAAAACTGTTTTTT
>TRBJ2-2|-|-|TRBV27
CASRHPANTGELFF
TGTGCCAGCAGACACCCGGCGAACACCGGGGAGCTGTTTTTT
>TRBJ2-1|TRBD2|-|TRBV5-4
CASSGVPSGGAYEQFF
TGTGCCAGCAGCGGGGTCCCTAGCGGGGGGGCCTATGAGCAGTTCTTC
>TRBJ2-2|TRBD1|-|TRBV5-1
CASSLGQGAGELFF
TGCGCCAGCAGCTTGGGACAGGGGGCCGGGGAGCTGTTTTTT
>TRBJ2-3|-|-|TRBV2
CASSLGALSTDTQYF
TGTGCCAGTTCCCTAGGGGCACTAAGCACAGATACGCAGTATTTT
>TRBJ2-1|-|-|TRBV12-3/TRBV12-4
CASSSRNVGNPFF
TGTGCCAGCAGTTCGCGTAATGTGGGGAACCCGTTCTTC
>TRBJ2-7|-|-|TRBV28
CASSDPGTGTYEQYF
TGTGCCAGCAGTGACCCCGGGACGGGTACGTACGAGCAGTACTTC
>TRBJ2-7|-|-|TRBV7-2
CASSLEGGLISSYEQYF
TGTGCCAGCAGCTTAGAGGGGGGACTGATAAGCTCCTACGAGCAGTACTTC
>TRBJ1-5|TRBD1|-|TRBV2
CASSGDRGHRQPQHF
TGTGCCAGCAGTGGCGACAGGGGGCATCGTCAGCCCCAGCATTTT
>TRBJ2-7|-|-|TRBV4-2
CASSQDYTGGGYEQYF
TGTGCCAGCAGCCAAGATTACACGGGGGGCGGCTACGAGCAGTACTTC
>TRBJ1-3|-|medium-sized|TRBV9
CASSARGPGNTIYF
TGTGCCAGCAGCGCCAGGGGACCTGGAAACACCATATATTTT
>TRBJ2-7|-|-|TRBV4-1
CASSQAEGVGEQYF
TGCGCCAGCAGCCAAGCGGAGGGGGTGGGAGAGCAGTACTTC
>TRBJ2-3|-|-|TRBV5-4
CASSLRDTQYF
TGTGCCAGCAGCTTGCGCGATACGCAGTATTTT
>TRBJ2-1|-|-|TRBV21-1
CASSKALYPSGKVVNEQFF
TGTGCCAGCAGCAAAGCGCTTTACCCTAGCGGGAAGGTCGTCAATGAGCAGTTCTTC
>TRBJ2-5|-|-|TRBV10-2
CASRPTGKETQYF
TGCGCCAGCAGACCGACAGGAAAAGAGACCCAGTACTTC
>TRBJ2-7|TRBD1|-|TRBV12-5
CASGIGDRDYEQYF
TGTGCTAGTGGTATCGGGGACAGGGACTACGAGCAGTACTTC
>TRBJ2-7|-|few|TRBV7-2
CASSFMNRQYF
TGTGCCAGCAGCTTCATGAACCGGCAGTACTTC
>TRBJ1-2|-|once|TRBV5-5
CASSLAATPNYGYTF
TGTGCCAGCAGCTTGGCTGCCACGCCAAACTATGGCTACACCTTC
>TRBJ2-5|-|-|TRBV10-3
CAISESPPSGETQYF
TGTGCCATCAGTGAGTCGCCTCCCAGCGGGGAGACCCAGTACTTC
>TRBJ1-2|-|once|TRBV6-1
CASSEAAQPAWYGYTF
TGTGCCAGCAGTGAAGCCGCCCAGCCTGCATGGTATGGCTACACCTTC
>TRBJ2-7|TRBD1|-|TRBV5-4
CASSDRGNEQYF
TGTGCCAGCAGCGACAGGGGGAACGAGCAGTACTTC
>TRBJ2-7|TRBD1|-|TRBV19
CASSGTATFSNYEQYF
TGTGCCAGTAGCGGGACAGCAACTTTTTCCAACTACGAGCAGTACTTC